Sequencing of this T cell receptor (beta chain) was carried out in a study of T cell repertoires in cytomegalovirus infection. TCRdb reanalysed the reads using MiXCR and keeps one entry per CDR3 protein. Of about 740,000 distinct CDR3 sequences listed, under 40% are singletons. From germline, CDR1 is DFQATT and CDR2 SNEGSKA (reference sequence). The V gene lost 6 bases and the J gene lost 2 bases, with 10 bases spanning the gap. The CDR3 spans 12 residues. This sequence originates from a human donor in good health (CMV status not recorded). Some clones in this sample may be carry-over from other donors' samples. This chain uses TRBV20-1 with TRBJ2-5; D call uncertain. Input material: PBMCs. The CDR3 DNA reads as TGCAGTGCCTCGCCGTTACAAGAGACCCAGTACTTC. This codes for CSASPLQETQYF.